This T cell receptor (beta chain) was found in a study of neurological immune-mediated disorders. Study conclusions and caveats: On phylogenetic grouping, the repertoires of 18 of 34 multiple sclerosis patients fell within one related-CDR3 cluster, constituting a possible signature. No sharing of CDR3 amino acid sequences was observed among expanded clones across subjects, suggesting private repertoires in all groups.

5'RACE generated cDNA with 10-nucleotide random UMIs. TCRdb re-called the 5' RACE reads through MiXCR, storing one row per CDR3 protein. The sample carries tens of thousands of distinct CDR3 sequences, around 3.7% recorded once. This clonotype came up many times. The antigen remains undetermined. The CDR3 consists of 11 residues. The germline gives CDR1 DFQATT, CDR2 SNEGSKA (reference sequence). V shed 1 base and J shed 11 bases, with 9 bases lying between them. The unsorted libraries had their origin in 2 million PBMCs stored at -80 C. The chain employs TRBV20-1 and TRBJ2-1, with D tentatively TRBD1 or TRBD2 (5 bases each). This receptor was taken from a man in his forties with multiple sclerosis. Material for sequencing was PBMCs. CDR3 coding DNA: TGCAGTGCTAGAGGTCCGGGACAGCAGTTCTTC. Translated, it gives CSARGPGQQFF.